This passage covers 17 T cell receptor beta chains from one sample sequenced in a study of T cells after posttransplantation cyclophosphamide. The data were produced by immunoSEQ multiplex PCR, yet TCRdb's version contains in-frame clones alone and is incomplete. There are about 8,700 clones in the sample, none observed a single time. Treatment was busulfan-fludarabine conditioning, a marrow graft, and cyclophosphamide on days +3 and +4. This sample comprised PBMCs, obtained after an allogeneic stem cell transplant with post-transplant cyclophosphamide. The receptor source for this set is a male patient aged 30 to 40 who received an allogeneic stem cell transplant from an unrelated donor, was CMV-positive, and had acute and chronic GVHD. A share of the T cells may be of graft donor origin.

This clone was found many times. CDR3 residues: CASSSPGTSGVSRSYEQYF. CDR3 sequence (DNA): TGTGCCAGCAGTTCTCCCGGGACTAGCGGGGTTTCAAGGTCCTACGAGCAGTACTTC. J is TRBJ2-7 and V is TRBV7-2; TRBD2 agrees at 13 bases. The junction had 15 bases not matched to a gene; V was cut back by 6 bases and J by 1 base. Germline CDR1 reads SGHTA; CDR2 reads FQGNSA. The CDR3 runs 19 residues.

This clone was recorded many times. The J gene is TRBJ2-1, the V gene TRBV6-1; 7 bases agree with TRBD1. Trimming cost V 8 bases and J 8 bases; bases outside gene matches: 6. Germline CDR1 and CDR2: MNHNS and SASEGT. The CDR3 spans 12 residues. Here the CDR3 reads CASETGVHEQFF. CDR3 in DNA: TGTGCCAGCGAAACAGGGGTCCATGAGCAGTTCTTC.

This clone was counted ten times or more. The V gene is TRBV7-9, the J gene TRBJ2-5; TRBD1 might be the D (6 bases). The V end lost 0 bases, the J end lost 4 bases, and 15 bases lay between the germline ends. Germline values: CDR1 SEHNR, CDR2 FQNEAQ (reference sequence). This CDR3 comprises 16 residues. CDR3 region: CASSLAGSRGRETQYF. DNA of the CDR3: TGTGCCAGCAGCTTAGCCGGCTCCAGGGGCAGAGAGACCCAGTACTTC.

This clone has at least ten counts. V and J are TRBV7-2 and TRBJ2-7; no definite D call. Looked up from germline, CDR1 is SGHTA and CDR2 is FQGNSA. The CDR3 has 14 amino acids. Trimming pared 1 base from V and 2 bases from J, leaving 9 bases between. In DNA, the CDR3 is TGTGCCAGCAGCTTAGGACTGCGGACCTACGAGCAGTACTTC. It specifies CASSLGLRTYEQYF. Supplemented by reference TRBV7-2 and TRBJ2-7, the full variable domain reads GAGVSQSPSNKVTEKGKDVELRCDPISGHTALYWYRQSLGQGLEFLIYFQGNSAPDKSGLPSDRFSAERTGGSVSTLTIQRTQQEDSAVYLCASSLGLRTYEQYFGPGTRLTVT.

This clone appeared many times. V usage is TRBV12-3 or TRBV12-4 and J usage is TRBJ1-1; D remains unclear. This CDR3 comprises 14 residues. V lost 3 bases and J lost 0, with 8 bases in between. CDR3 DNA: TGTGCCAGCAGTTTTACCGGGGTGAACACTGAAGCTTTCTTT. Its translation: CASSFTGVNTEAFF.

This clone was recorded many times. V and J are TRBV2 and TRBJ2-1; D ambiguous. Germline V gives CDR1 SNHLY, CDR2 FYNNEI. The CDR3 is 17 amino acids. The V end lost 7 bases, the J end lost 0 bases, and 19 bases lay between the germline ends. This chain's CDR3 is CASKSAEPTSSYNEQFF. The CDR3 bases are TGTGCCAGCAAATCGGCGGAGCCTACGAGCTCCTACAATGAGCAGTTCTTC. The full variable domain, completed using reference TRBV2 and TRBJ2-1, is EPEVTQTPSHQVTQMGQEVILRCVPISNHLYFYWYRQILGQKVEFLVSFYNNEISEKSEIFDDQFSVERPDGSNFTLKIRSTKLEDSAMYFCASKSAEPTSSYNEQFFGPGTRLTVL.

This clone was counted ten times or more. This rearrangement joins TRBV9 to TRBJ1-1; 10 bases fit TRBD1. The CDR3 contains 14 residues. Germline loops: CDR1 SGDLS, CDR2 YYNGEE. The V segment lost 3 bases and the J segment 4 bases; nucleotides outside the gene matches: 3. CDR3 sequence reads: CASSGQGAGTEAFF. In DNA form, the CDR3 reads TGTGCCAGCAGCGGACAGGGGGCGGGCACTGAAGCTTTCTTT.

This clone was counted at least ten times. This chain connects TRBV18 to TRBJ1-6, with a possible D match to TRBD1 (6 bases). Germline assignment: CDR1 KGHSH and CDR2 LQKENI. V dropped 2 bases and J dropped 10 bases, with 9 bases sitting between them. The CDR3 has 13 amino acids. The CDR3 DNA follows: TGTGCCAGCTCACCAGAGGACAGCTCACCCCTCCACTTT. It specifies CASSPEDSSPLHF.

This clone was observed at least ten times. The gene calls are TRBV6-6 and TRBJ1-2; 7 bases agree with TRBD1. The germline V gene encodes CDR1 MNHNY and CDR2 SVGAGI (reference sequence). This CDR3 region has 13 residues. V shed 6 bases, J shed 4 bases, and the junction held 5 bases outside the gene matches. The CDR3 here is CASSPDRPYGYTF. CDR3 in DNA: TGTGCCAGCAGCCCGGACAGGCCCTATGGCTACACCTTC.

In its sample, this clone was seen many times. The chain combines TRBV12-5 with TRBJ2-2; D gene ambiguous. Germline assignment: CDR1 LGHNT and CDR2 FRNRAP. The germline V and J ends were trimmed by 8 bases and 6 bases, with 10 bases remaining between them. The CDR3 consists of 12 residues. The CDR3 reads CASLRFAGELFF. The CDR3 DNA sequence: TGTGCTAGTCTCAGATTTGCCGGGGAGCTGTTTTTT.

In this sample, this clone turned up many times. The V call is TRBV10-2, the J call TRBJ1-3, with TRBD1 matching 7 bases. CDR1 and CDR2 (germline): WSHSY, SAAADI. The ends lost 5 bases at V and 2 bases at J; junction bases unmatched: 12. This CDR3 has 17 residues. The CDR3 coding sequence is TGCGCCAGCAGTAACCGGGACAGCTTACTTCCTGGAAACACCATATATTTT. This gives the protein CASSNRDSLLPGNTIYF.

This clone occurred many times. The V gene is TRBV27, the J gene TRBJ1-1, with TRBD1 as a possible D gene (5 bases). This CDR3 spans 18 amino acids. CDR1 and CDR2 (germline): MNHEY, SMNVEV (reference sequence). Trimming pared 2 bases from V and 5 bases from J, leaving 24 bases between. Written as DNA, the CDR3 is TGTGCCAGCAGTTTACTTACCTTTAGACAGACCCGAGGGACTGAAGCTTTCTTT. Translating gives CASSLLTFRQTRGTEAFF.

This clone was seen at least ten times. The CDR3 DNA reads as TGTGCCAGCAGCTTGGAGGGACAGGGGTTTGGTTCACCCCTCCACTTT. Translating it yields CASSLEGQGFGSPLHF. The rearrangement uses TRBV5-4 and TRBJ1-6; 10 bases match TRBD1. The CDR3 extends over 16 amino acids. The V and J ends lost 0 bases and 9 bases, in that order; junction bases with no gene match: 6. Germline assignment: CDR1 SGHNT and CDR2 YYREEE (reference sequence).

This clone was seen repeatedly, ten times or more. The V call is TRBV10-3, the J call TRBJ2-5, with TRBD1 as a possible D gene (5 bases). The CDR3 contains 14 residues. Trimming removed 2 bases from V and 5 bases from J, with 12 bases in between. Germline V CDR1 and CDR2: ENHRY, SYGVKD. CDR3 bases: TGTGCCATCAGTGAGATCGCCAAGGGGGAGACCCAGTACTTC. As protein: CAISEIAKGETQYF.

This clone was seen ten or more times. The chain has TRBV4-3 and TRBJ2-2; TRBD1 might be the D (5 bases). The CDR3 contains 16 residues. Germline V gene data show CDR1 as LGHNA and CDR2 as YSLEER. Trimming pared 4 bases from V and 6 bases from J, leaving 18 bases between. CDR3 sequence: CASSRVLQGAPGELFF. CDR3 coding DNA: TGCGCCAGCAGCCGAGTCCTGCAGGGCGCCCCCGGGGAGCTGTTTTTT.

By sample fraction, this clone is medium-sized. This sequence joins TRBV11-2 and TRBJ1-4, with a tentative D call TRBD1 (6 bases). Germline V gives CDR1 SGHAT, CDR2 FQNNGV. V was pared by 6 bases and J by 6 bases, with 17 bases between. The CDR3 length is 15 residues. The CDR3 nucleotides read TGTGCCAGCAGTTCGCAGGACAGCGGTGATGAAAAACTGTTTTTT. Protein product: CASSSQDSGDEKLFF.

This clone has at least ten counts. J is TRBJ1-1 and V is TRBV29-1; D remains ambiguous. Trimming removed 6 bases at V and 1 base at J, with 9 bases between. The V gene's germline CDR1 is SQVTM and CDR2 ANQGSEA. The CDR3 consists of 12 residues. The CDR3 loop is CSVSKGNTEAFF. The CDR3, as DNA: TGCAGCGTCTCTAAGGGGAACACTGAAGCTTTCTTT. Supplemented by reference TRBV29-1 and TRBJ1-1, the full variable domain reads SAVISQKPSRDICQRGTSLTIQCQVDSQVTMMFWYRQQPGQSLTLIATANQGSEATYESGFVIDKFPISRPNLTFSTLTVSNMSPEDSSIYLCSVSKGNTEAFFGQGTRLTVV.